The clone carrying this TCR beta chain was detected once. A much more abundant neighbour one base away suggests this may be a read error. Germline assignment: CDR1 SEHNR and CDR2 FQNEAQ (reference sequence). The CDR3 contains 17 residues. Trimming at V came to 5 bases and at J to 2 bases, leaving 10 bases not matched to a gene. This sample is drawn from a study of blood T cells in healthy people across ages. A J-beta primer mix and a sample-barcoded 5' primer were used in a second PCR of about 7 to 12 cycles. From the 5' RACE reads, TCRdb called clonotypes with MiXCR, one entry per CDR3 protein. The sample has roughly 1.5 million distinct CDR3 sequences, about 45% seen once.

Sequencing was performed on blood. This chain uses TRBV7-9 with TRBJ2-1, with 9 positions matching TRBD1. The receptor comes from a woman aged 18-29 years in good health. Written as DNA, the CDR3 is TGTGCCAGCAGCGCACGACAGGGGGGGGCTGCCTACAATGAGCAGTTCTTC. Its translation is CASSARQGGAAYNEQFF. Full variable domain (missing parts from reference TRBV7-9 and TRBJ2-1): DTGVSQNPRHKITKRGQNVTFRCDPISEHNRLYWYRQTLGQGPEFLTYFQNEAQLEKSRLLSDRFSAERPKGSFSTLEIQRTEQGDSAMYLCASSARQGGAAYNEQFFGPGTRLTVL.